The 14 T cell receptor beta chains presented below share a single source sample, sequenced in a study of CD8+CD57+ T cells in acquired aplastic anemia. Genomic DNA, the template, was used for profiling of the TCR beta VDJ and CDR3. Via MiXCR, TCRdb re-called the reads, giving one row per CDR3 protein. The data contain around 190,000 distinct CDR3 sequences, about 53% of them seen just once; the ten biggest clones take up more than 15%. Input material: sorted CD4+, CD8+, or CD8+CD57+ T cells (not recorded which) from PBMCs. The receptors were sampled from a human donor in good health, serving as a control.

V usage is TRBV25-1 and J usage is TRBJ1-1; possibly TRBD1 for D (6 bases). V was clipped by 7 bases and J by 4 bases, with 16 bases between them. Germline V gene lookup returns CDR1 MGHDK and CDR2 SYGVNS. The CDR3 is 14 residues long. The CDR3 DNA reads as TGTGCCAGCATGGGGGCAGGGGAGGGCACTGAAGCTTTCTTT. It is translated as CASMGAGEGTEAFF.

The J gene is TRBJ1-1, the V gene TRBV9, with D tentatively TRBD1 (5 bases). V was pared by 2 bases and J by 4 bases, with 12 bases between. The CDR3 covers 14 residues. CDR1 and CDR2 from the germline V gene are SGDLS and YYNGEE. Written as DNA, the CDR3 is TGTGCCAGCAGCGTTTCTAGGGGTAGCACTGAAGCTTTCTTT. This translates into CASSVSRGSTEAFF.

J is TRBJ1-5 and V is TRBV10-3; D unclear. This CDR3 contains 14 residues. V was pared by 5 bases and J by 0 bases, with 8 bases between. Germline V lookup: CDR1 ENHRY, CDR2 SYGVKD. The CDR3 DNA reads TGTGCCATCAGTAGGGATGTTAGCAATCAGCCCCAGCATTTT. This gives the protein CAISRDVSNQPQHF.

This clonotype was found once. V and J are TRBV7-9 and TRBJ2-1, with 7 positions matching TRBD1. Looked up from germline, CDR1 is SEHNR and CDR2 is FQNEAQ (reference sequence). CDR3 size: 14 residues. After removal of 6 bases from V and 5 bases from J, the junction contained 7 bases not matched to a gene. The CDR3 nucleotides are TGTGCCAGCAGTCAACCCGGGACAGACAATGAGCAGTTCTTC. Its translation is CASSQPGTDNEQFF.

The chain is built from TRBV19 and TRBJ2-5, with 9 nucleotides matching TRBD1. Trimming removed 1 base from V and 5 bases from J; junction bases left unmatched: 14. The CDR3 has 18 residues. Germline CDR1 is LNHDA and CDR2 is SQIVND (reference sequence). CDR3 sequence: CASSIAPGTGTGRETQYF. In nucleotides, the CDR3 is TGTGCCAGTAGTATAGCCCCCGGGACAGGGACTGGTCGGGAGACCCAGTACTTC. Full variable domain (rest looked up from reference TRBV19 and TRBJ2-5): DGGITQSPKYLFRKEGQNVTLSCEQNLNHDAMYWYRQDPGQGLRLIYYSQIVNDFQKGDIAEGYSVSREKKESFPLTVTSAQKNPTAFYLCASSIAPGTGTGRETQYFGPGTRLLVL.

This clonotype was seen at least ten times. The chain recombines TRBV29-1 with TRBJ1-1; the D is unclear. Looked up from germline, CDR1 is SQVTM and CDR2 is ANQGSEA. Trimming stripped 6 bases from V and 0 bases from J, with 5 bases between. The CDR3 spans 11 residues. As DNA, the CDR3 is TGCAGCGTCGGGCTGAACACTGAAGCTTTCTTT. This sequence encodes CSVGLNTEAFF.

In its sample, this clonotype was seen a few times. The chain uses TRBV10-3 and TRBJ2-3; 7 bases are a match to TRBD2. V shed 0 bases, J shed 5 bases, and the junction held 5 bases outside the gene matches. CDR3 length: 15 amino acids. Germline values: CDR1 ENHRY, CDR2 SYGVKD. CDR3 amino acids: CAISESNGGRDTQYF. CDR3 sequence (DNA): TGTGCCATCAGTGAGTCGAACGGGGGGAGAGATACGCAGTATTTT.

The chain joins TRBV6-2 or TRBV6-3 to TRBJ1-6; unclear D gene. V lost 5 bases to trimming and J lost 7 bases, with 9 bases between them. The CDR3 spans 13 residues. Per germline, CDR1 MNHEY and CDR2 SVGEGT. CDR3 protein: CASSRNRNSPLHF. The DNA for the CDR3 is TGTGCCAGCAGTAGAAACAGAAATTCACCCCTCCACTTT.

The chain employs TRBV10-3 and TRBJ2-5; the match to TRBD2 covers 9 bases. The CDR3 has 14 amino acids. The V gene's germline CDR1 is ENHRY and CDR2 SYGVKD. Losses at the gene ends were 3 bases for V and 5 bases for J; bases not matched to a gene: 4. CDR3 DNA: TGTGCCATCAGTGATGGGACTAGCAGGGAGACCCAGTACTTC. Amino acids: CAISDGTSRETQYF.

Regarding this clonotype: The CDR3 end shows no conserved phenylalanine or tryptophan, and so a read error is likely. The genes are TRBV7-2 and TRBJ2-5; D remains ambiguous. The germline V gene has CDR1 SGHTA and CDR2 FQGNSA. CDR3 length: 14 residues. V gave up 1 base and J gave up 4 bases, with 10 bases separating them. The CDR3 region has the DNA TGTGCCAGCAGCTTAGTCCCGGATCTAGAGACCCAGTACTCC. Its protein product is CASSLVPDLETQYS.

The chain employs TRBV18 and TRBJ1-4, with TRBD1 matching 8 bases. Germline V gene lookup returns CDR1 KGHSH and CDR2 LQKENI. The CDR3 is made up of 17 amino acids. After removal of 0 bases from V and 7 bases from J, the junction contained 10 bases not matched to a gene. This CDR3 is CASSPPEGTGEGEKLFF. CDR3 DNA sequence: TGTGCCAGCTCACCACCGGAAGGGACAGGAGAGGGTGAAAAACTGTTTTTT.

The chain carries TRBV20-1 and TRBJ2-7; D gene uncertain. The CDR3 runs to 12 residues. The germline V and J ends were trimmed by 3 bases and 2 bases, with 8 bases remaining between them. CDR1 is DFQATT and CDR2 is SNEGSKA in the germline V gene (reference sequence). DNA of the CDR3: TGCAGTGCTAGCTCGCTAGCCTACGAGCAGTACTTC. Translating gives CSASSLAYEQYF.

This clonotype was seen a handful of times. The CDR3 region has the DNA TGCAGCGTTGGGGGCACCCAAGAGACCCAGTACTTC. Translation: CSVGGTQETQYF. The genes are TRBV29-1 and TRBJ2-5; possible D gene TRBD1, 5 bases. Germline loops: CDR1 SQVTM, CDR2 ANQGSEA. The CDR3 contains 12 residues. Trimming removed 4 bases at V and 1 base at J, with 7 bases between.

In its sample, this clonotype was seen once. The chain links TRBV7-3 to TRBJ2-5; 8 bases fit TRBD1. Losses at the gene ends were 2 bases for V and 5 bases for J; bases not matched to a gene: 16. Germline loops: CDR1 SGHTA, CDR2 FQGTGA. This CDR3 comprises 18 residues. CDR3 DNA: TGTGCCAGCAGCTTAGGGGGGCGGGCCAGGGGGCAAAGGGAGACCCAGTACTTC. Amino acid sequence: CASSLGGRARGQRETQYF.